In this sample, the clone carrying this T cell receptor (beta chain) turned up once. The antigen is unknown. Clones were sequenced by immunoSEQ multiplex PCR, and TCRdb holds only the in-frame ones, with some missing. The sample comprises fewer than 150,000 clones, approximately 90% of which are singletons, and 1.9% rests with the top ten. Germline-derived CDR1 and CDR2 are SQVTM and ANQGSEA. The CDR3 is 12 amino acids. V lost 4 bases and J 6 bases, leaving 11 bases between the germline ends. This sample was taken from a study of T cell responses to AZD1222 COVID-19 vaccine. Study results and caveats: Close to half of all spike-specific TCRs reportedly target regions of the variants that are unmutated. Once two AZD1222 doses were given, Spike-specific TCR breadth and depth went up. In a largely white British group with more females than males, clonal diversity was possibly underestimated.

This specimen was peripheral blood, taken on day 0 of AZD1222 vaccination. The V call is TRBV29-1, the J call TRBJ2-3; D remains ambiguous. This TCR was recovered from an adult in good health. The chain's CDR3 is CSVGKVGDTQYF. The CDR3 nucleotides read TGCAGCGTTGGTAAGGTCGGGGATACGCAGTATTTT.